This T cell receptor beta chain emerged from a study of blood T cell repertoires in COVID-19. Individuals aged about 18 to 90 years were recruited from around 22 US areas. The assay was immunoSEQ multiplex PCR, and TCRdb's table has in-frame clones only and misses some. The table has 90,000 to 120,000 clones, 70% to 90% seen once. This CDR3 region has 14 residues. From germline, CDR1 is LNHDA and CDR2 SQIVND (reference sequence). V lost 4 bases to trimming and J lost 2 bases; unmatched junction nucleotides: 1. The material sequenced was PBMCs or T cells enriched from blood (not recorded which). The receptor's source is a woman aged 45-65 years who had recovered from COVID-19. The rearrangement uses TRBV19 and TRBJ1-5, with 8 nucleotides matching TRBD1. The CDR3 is CASSTTGGNQPQHF. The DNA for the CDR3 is TGTGCCAGTAGTACGACAGGGGGCAATCAGCCCCAGCATTTT.